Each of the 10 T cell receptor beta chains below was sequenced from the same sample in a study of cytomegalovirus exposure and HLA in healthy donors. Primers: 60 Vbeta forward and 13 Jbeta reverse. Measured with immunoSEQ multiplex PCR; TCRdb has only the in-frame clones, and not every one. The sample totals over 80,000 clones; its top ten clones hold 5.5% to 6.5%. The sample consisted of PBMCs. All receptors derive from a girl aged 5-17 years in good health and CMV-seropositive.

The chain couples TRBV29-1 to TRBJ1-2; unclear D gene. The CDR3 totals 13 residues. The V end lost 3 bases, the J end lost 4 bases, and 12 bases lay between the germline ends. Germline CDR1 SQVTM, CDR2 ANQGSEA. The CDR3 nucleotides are TGCAGCGTTGATAGTCAGGTGGGCTATGGCTACACCTTC. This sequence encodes CSVDSQVGYGYTF.

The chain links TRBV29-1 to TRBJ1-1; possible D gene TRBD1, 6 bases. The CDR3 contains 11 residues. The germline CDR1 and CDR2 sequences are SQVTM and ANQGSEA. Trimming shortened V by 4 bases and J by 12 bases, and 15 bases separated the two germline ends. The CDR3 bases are TGCAGCGTTGCTTCGGGGGGACAAACTTTCTTT. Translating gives CSVASGGQTFF.

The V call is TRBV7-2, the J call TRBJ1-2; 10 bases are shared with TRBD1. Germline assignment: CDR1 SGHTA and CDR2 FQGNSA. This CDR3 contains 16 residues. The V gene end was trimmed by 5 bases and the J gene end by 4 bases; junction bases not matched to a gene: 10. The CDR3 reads CASSHTGQGKSYGYTF. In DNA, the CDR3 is TGTGCCAGCAGCCACACGGGACAGGGGAAGAGCTATGGCTACACCTTC. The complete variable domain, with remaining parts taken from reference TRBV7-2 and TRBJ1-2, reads GAGVSQSPSNKVTEKGKDVELRCDPISGHTALYWYRQSLGQGLEFLIYFQGNSAPDKSGLPSDRFSAERTGGSVSTLTIQRTQQEDSAVYLCASSHTGQGKSYGYTFGSGTRLTVV.

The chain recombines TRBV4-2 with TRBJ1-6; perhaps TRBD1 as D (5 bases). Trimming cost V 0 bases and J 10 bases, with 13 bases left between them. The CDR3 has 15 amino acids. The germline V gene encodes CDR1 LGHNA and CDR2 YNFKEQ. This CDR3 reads CASSQEDGGGSPLHF. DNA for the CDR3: TGTGCCAGCAGCCAAGAGGACGGCGGGGGGTCACCCCTCCACTTT.

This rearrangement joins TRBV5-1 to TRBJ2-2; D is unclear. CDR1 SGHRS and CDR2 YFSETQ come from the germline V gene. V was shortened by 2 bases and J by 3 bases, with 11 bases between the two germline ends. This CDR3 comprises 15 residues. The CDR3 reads CASSLSRSYTGELFF. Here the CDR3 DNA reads TGCGCCAGCAGCTTAAGCCGATCTTACACCGGGGAGCTGTTTTTT. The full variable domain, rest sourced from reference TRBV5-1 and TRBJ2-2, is KAGVTQTPRYLIKTRGQQVTLSCSPISGHRSVSWYQQTPGQGLQFLFEYFSETQRNKGNFPGRFSGRQFSNSRSEMNVSTLELGDSALYLCASSLSRSYTGELFFGEGSRLTVL.

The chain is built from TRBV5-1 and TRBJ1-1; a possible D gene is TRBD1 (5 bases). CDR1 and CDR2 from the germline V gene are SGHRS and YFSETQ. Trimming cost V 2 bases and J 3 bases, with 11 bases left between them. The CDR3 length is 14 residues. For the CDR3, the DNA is TGCGCCAGCAGCTTCTCGGGGGACCACACTGAAGCTTTCTTT. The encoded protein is CASSFSGDHTEAFF.

The CDR3 coding sequence is TGTGCCAGCAGGGGACAGGGGGCTGGTGACACTGAAGCTTTCTTT. It is translated as CASRGQGAGDTEAFF. J is TRBJ1-1 and V is TRBV6-5, with 12 bases lining up with TRBD1. Germline CDR1 MNHEY, CDR2 SVGAGI. This CDR3 region has 15 residues. The V and J ends lost 6 bases and 3 bases, in that order; junction bases with no gene match: 5.

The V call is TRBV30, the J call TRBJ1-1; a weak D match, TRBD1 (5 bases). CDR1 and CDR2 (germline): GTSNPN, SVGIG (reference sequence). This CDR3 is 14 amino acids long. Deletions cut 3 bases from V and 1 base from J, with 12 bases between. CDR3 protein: CAWRGRVGNTEAFF. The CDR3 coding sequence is TGTGCCTGGAGGGGCAGGGTCGGGAACACTGAAGCTTTCTTT.

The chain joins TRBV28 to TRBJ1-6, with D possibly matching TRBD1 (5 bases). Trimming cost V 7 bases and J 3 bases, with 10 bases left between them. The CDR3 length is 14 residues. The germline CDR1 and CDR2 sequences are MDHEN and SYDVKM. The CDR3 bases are TGTGCCAGCAAAGGGGATTACTATAATTCACCCCTCCACTTT. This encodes CASKGDYYNSPLHF.

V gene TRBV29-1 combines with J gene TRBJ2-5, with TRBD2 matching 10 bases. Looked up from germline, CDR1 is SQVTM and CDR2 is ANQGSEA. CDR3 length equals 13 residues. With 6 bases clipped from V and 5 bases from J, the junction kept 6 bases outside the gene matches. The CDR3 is CSVGTSVKETQYF. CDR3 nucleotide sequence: TGCAGCGTGGGGACTAGCGTGAAGGAGACCCAGTACTTC.